The T cell receptor (beta chain) described here comes from a study of T cell repertoires in ileal Crohn's disease. TCRdb's table, derived via immunoSEQ multiplex PCR, lists solely in-frame clones and lacks some. The table shows roughly 9,600 clones, with 76% occurring only once. The trim removed 3 bases at V and 1 base at J, leaving 12 bases unmatched. The CDR3 is 18 amino acids. The germline CDR1 and CDR2 sequences are MDHEN and SYDVKM. This clone was found a few times. The J gene is TRBJ2-7, the V gene TRBV28; 10 bases line up with TRBD2. The sequencing input was ileal tissue. This sequence was found in an adult with Crohn's disease. CDR3 bases: TGTGCCAGCAGTTTCTACGCCCCGACTAGCGGGCAGTCCTACGAGCAGTACTTC. It is translated as CASSFYAPTSGQSYEQYF. Complete variable domain (other parts from reference TRBV28 and TRBJ2-7): DVKVTQSSRYLVKRTGEKVFLECVQDMDHENMFWYRQDPGLGLRLIYFSYDVKMKEKGDIPEGYSVSREKKERFSLILESASTNQTSMYLCASSFYAPTSGQSYEQYFGPGTRLTVT.